The entry below gives a single TCR beta chain sequence along with its context. The target antigen is unknown. Whole blood that had not undergone T cell sorting provided the isolated total RNA. The data originate from a study of monozygotic twins with inflammatory bowel disease. Germline CDR1 is SGHRS and CDR2 is YFSETQ. The CDR3 sequence is 14 residues long. Study outcomes and limitations: Variability in patient repertoires may have come partly from differing immunosuppressive treatments.

Reprocessing the 5' RACE reads, TCRdb reports a single entry for every CDR3 protein and omits DNA. The clone table shows 300,000 to 450,000 distinct CDR3 sequences, with the ten largest holding roughly 2.6%. The TCR originated in a human donor with ulcerative colitis or Crohn's disease, or a healthy co-twin of an affected twin (not recorded which). The chain recombines TRBV5-1 with TRBJ2-3; TCRdb calls TRBD1, which cannot be checked without DNA. Sequencing was carried out using blood. This CDR3 reads CASSLQGGTDTQYF.